The clone carrying this TCR beta chain has a count of ten or more. The antigen is unknown. CDR3 length: 14 residues. The ends lost 6 bases at V and 5 bases at J; junction bases unmatched: 10. Germline-derived CDR1 and CDR2 are DFQATT and SNEGSKA (reference sequence). The sample is drawn from a study of T cells after yellow fever vaccination. Study-wide results and limits: FACS-sorted repertoires might harbor abundant contaminating clonotypes from the bulk population. After the booster, nearly 98% of CD4 and about nine tenths of CD8 primary-response clones were re-detected. Compared with primary, the secondary response was weaker and peaked at day 5, not 15.

TCRdb redid the calling of the 5' RACE reads with MiXCR, one entry per CDR3 protein. The sample lists some 240,000 distinct CDR3 sequences, roughly 3.5% seen once, with under 20% in the top ten. This sequence was found in a man between 18 and 29 years old who received the YFV17D yellow fever vaccine. The genes are TRBV20-1 and TRBJ2-5; 9 bases are a match to TRBD2. This material consisted of PBMCs, taken 15 days after the yellow fever booster vaccination. The CDR3 DNA reads TGCAGTGCGAAGAGCGGGGGGCCAGGGGAGACCCAGTACTTC. Translation gives CSAKSGGPGETQYF.